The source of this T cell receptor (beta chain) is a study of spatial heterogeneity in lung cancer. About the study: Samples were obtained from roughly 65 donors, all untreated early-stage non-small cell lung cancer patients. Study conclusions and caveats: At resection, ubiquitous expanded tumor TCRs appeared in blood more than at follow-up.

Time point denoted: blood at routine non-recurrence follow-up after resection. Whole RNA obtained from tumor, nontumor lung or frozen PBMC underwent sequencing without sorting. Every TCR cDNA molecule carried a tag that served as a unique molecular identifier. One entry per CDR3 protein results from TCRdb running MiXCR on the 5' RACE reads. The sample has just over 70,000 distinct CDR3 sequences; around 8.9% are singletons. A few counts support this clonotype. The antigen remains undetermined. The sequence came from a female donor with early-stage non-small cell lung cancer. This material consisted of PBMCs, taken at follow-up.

The CDR3 coding sequence is TGCGCCAGCAGCCCGACGTCGGGGAACAATCAGCCCCAGCATTTT. This encodes CASSPTSGNNQPQHF. J is TRBJ1-5 and V is TRBV5-1; D remains unclear. The V end was cut by 4 bases, the J end by 3 bases, with 14 bases between. CDR1 and CDR2 (germline): SGHRS, YFSETQ. The CDR3 runs to 15 residues.